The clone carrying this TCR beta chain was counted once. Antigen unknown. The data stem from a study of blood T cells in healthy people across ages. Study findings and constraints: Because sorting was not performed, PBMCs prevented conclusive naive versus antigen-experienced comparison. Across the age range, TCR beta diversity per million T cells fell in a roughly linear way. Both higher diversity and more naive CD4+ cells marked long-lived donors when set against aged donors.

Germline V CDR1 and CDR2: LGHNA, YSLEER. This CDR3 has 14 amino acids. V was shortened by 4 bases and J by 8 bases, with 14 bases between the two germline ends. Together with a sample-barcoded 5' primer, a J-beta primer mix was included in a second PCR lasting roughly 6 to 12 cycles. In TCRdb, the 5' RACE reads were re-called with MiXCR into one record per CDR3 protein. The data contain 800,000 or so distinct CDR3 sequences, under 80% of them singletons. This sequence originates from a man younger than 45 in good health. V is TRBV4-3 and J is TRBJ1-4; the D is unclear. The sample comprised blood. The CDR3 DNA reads TGCGCCAGCAGCCCGGCGATGTGGAAAGAAAAACTGTTTTTT. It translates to CASSPAMWKEKLFF.